The rows below give T cell receptor beta chains drawn from one sample of a study of OX40 agonist ivuxolimab in advanced cancers. Measured with immunoSEQ multiplex PCR; TCRdb has only the in-frame clones, and not every one. The repertoire consists of tens of thousands of clones, with 91% occurring once and the leading ten covering approximately 7%. The specimen was CD4+ or CD8+ T cells sorted from blood, collected in a trial of the OX40 agonist ivuxolimab. Receptor source: an adult with an advanced solid tumor such as melanoma, head and neck, liver or kidney cancer. Each CDR3 is given with its conserved first and last residue. Each record gives: D gene, J gene, V gene, clone size, CDR3 length, CDR3 DNA, CDR3 protein. D genes are given only for firm matches. Where a row states a size, it is once, few, many or the class of an expanded clone; other rows omit it.

D gene: -
J gene: TRBJ2-1
V gene: TRBV5-1
clone size: -
CDR3 length: 15
CDR3 DNA: TGCGCCAGCAACCCAATGAGCGGGTCCTACAATGAGCAGTTCTTC
CDR3 protein: CASNPMSGSYNEQFF

D gene: TRBD1
J gene: TRBJ2-2
V gene: TRBV19
clone size: -
CDR3 length: 14
CDR3 DNA: TGTGCCAGTAGTGCAGACAGGGCCGGCGGGGAGCTGTTTTTT
CDR3 protein: CASSADRAGGELFF

D gene: -
J gene: TRBJ2-3
V gene: TRBV9
clone size: -
CDR3 length: 16
CDR3 DNA: TGTGCCAGCAGCGTAGACGGGCGCTCCGAGGGGAGAGCGCAGTATTTT
CDR3 protein: CASSVDGRSEGRAQYF

D gene: TRBD1
J gene: TRBJ1-3
V gene: TRBV27
clone size: -
CDR3 length: 16
CDR3 DNA: TGTGCCAGCAGGTCTCGGGACAGGGGTTCTGGAAACACCATATATTTT
CDR3 protein: CASRSRDRGSGNTIYF

D gene: -
J gene: TRBJ1-5
V gene: TRBV4-1
clone size: -
CDR3 length: 15
CDR3 DNA: TGCGCCAGCAGCCAAGATCGGCGCTCATCCCAGCCCCAGCATTTT
CDR3 protein: CASSQDRRSSQPQHF

D gene: -
J gene: TRBJ1-2
V gene: TRBV19
clone size: -
CDR3 length: 12
CDR3 DNA: TGTGCCAGCAATCGCCGGGACTGGGGCTACACCTTC
CDR3 protein: CASNRRDWGYTF

D gene: TRBD2
J gene: TRBJ2-1
V gene: TRBV18
clone size: -
CDR3 length: 15
CDR3 DNA: TGTGCCAGCTCACCAGGGACTAGCGGGAAGAATGAGCAGTTCTTC
CDR3 protein: CASSPGTSGKNEQFF

D gene: TRBD2
J gene: TRBJ2-3
V gene: TRBV5-4
clone size: -
CDR3 length: 16
CDR3 DNA: TGTGCCAGCAGCGCCGGGACTAGCGGGTACACAGATACGCAGTATTTT
CDR3 protein: CASSAGTSGYTDTQYF

D gene: TRBD1
J gene: TRBJ2-5
V gene: TRBV5-6
clone size: -
CDR3 length: 16
CDR3 DNA: TGTGCCAGCAGCTTGGCTAACGAGGGGGCTGGAGAGACCCAGTACTTC
CDR3 protein: CASSLANEGAGETQYF

D gene: -
J gene: TRBJ2-3
V gene: TRBV28
clone size: -
CDR3 length: 16
CDR3 DNA: TGTGCCAGCAGCTCTCGGTCGCGCGCTAGCACAGATACGCAGTATTTT
CDR3 protein: CASSSRSRASTDTQYF

D gene: TRBD2
J gene: TRBJ2-1
V gene: TRBV5-1
clone size: -
CDR3 length: 18
CDR3 DNA: TGCGCCAGCAGCTTGGGCTCATTAGCGGGAGGGGAACAGAATGAGCAGTTCTTC
CDR3 protein: CASSLGSLAGGEQNEQFF

D gene: TRBD1
J gene: TRBJ1-2
V gene: TRBV28
clone size: -
CDR3 length: 14
CDR3 DNA: TGTGCCAGCAGTTTAACAGGGGGGAACTATGGCTACACCTTC
CDR3 protein: CASSLTGGNYGYTF

D gene: -
J gene: TRBJ2-5
V gene: TRBV19
clone size: -
CDR3 length: 10
CDR3 DNA: TGTGCCAGTGGAAGGGAGACCCAGTACTTC
CDR3 protein: CASGRETQYF

D gene: -
J gene: TRBJ2-7
V gene: TRBV29-1
clone size: -
CDR3 length: 11
CDR3 DNA: TGCAGCGTTGAAGATAGGAACGAGCAGTACTTC
CDR3 protein: CSVEDRNEQYF

D gene: -
J gene: TRBJ2-1
V gene: TRBV11-3
clone size: -
CDR3 length: 14
CDR3 DNA: TGTGCCAGCAGCCTCCAAAGGGGTAGTAGTGAGCAGTTCTTC
CDR3 protein: CASSLQRGSSEQFF

D gene: TRBD1
J gene: TRBJ2-3
V gene: TRBV28
clone size: once
CDR3 length: 14
CDR3 DNA: TGTGCCAGCCTCGACGACAGGGGGCAAGATACGCAGTATTTT
CDR3 protein: CASLDDRGQDTQYF

D gene: TRBD2
J gene: TRBJ2-2
V gene: TRBV6-4
clone size: -
CDR3 length: 15
CDR3 DNA: TGTGCCAGCAGAGGGACTAGCGGTTTCACCGGGGAGCTGTTTTTT
CDR3 protein: CASRGTSGFTGELFF

D gene: TRBD1
J gene: TRBJ1-5
V gene: TRBV29-1
clone size: -
CDR3 length: 14
CDR3 DNA: TGCAGCGTTGTATCAGGGGGCCTCGGGCAGCCCCAGCATTTT
CDR3 protein: CSVVSGGLGQPQHF

D gene: -
J gene: TRBJ2-3
V gene: TRBV18
clone size: -
CDR3 length: 13
CDR3 DNA: TGTGCCAGCTCACCACCGGGGGGAGATACGCAGTATTTT
CDR3 protein: CASSPPGGDTQYF

D gene: -
J gene: TRBJ2-3
V gene: TRBV7-2
clone size: -
CDR3 length: 15
CDR3 DNA: TGTGCCAGCAGCTTCCAGGCCCTTGGGTCAGATACGCAGTATTTT
CDR3 protein: CASSFQALGSDTQYF

D gene: -
J gene: TRBJ1-2
V gene: TRBV28
clone size: -
CDR3 length: 14
CDR3 DNA: TGTGCCAGCAGGGACGTAGGTGGCGGCGAAGGCTACACCTTC
CDR3 protein: CASRDVGGGEGYTF

D gene: -
J gene: TRBJ1-1
V gene: TRBV6-1
clone size: -
CDR3 length: 13
CDR3 DNA: TGTGCCAGCATAGGGAGGGGGAACACTGAAGCTTTCTTT
CDR3 protein: CASIGRGNTEAFF

D gene: TRBD2
J gene: TRBJ2-3
V gene: TRBV7-8
clone size: -
CDR3 length: 17
CDR3 DNA: TGTGCCAGCAGCGTACGTGAAGGGACTAGCGCCACAGATACGCAGTATTTT
CDR3 protein: CASSVREGTSATDTQYF

D gene: TRBD2
J gene: TRBJ2-1
V gene: TRBV7-9
clone size: once
CDR3 length: 16
CDR3 DNA: TGTGCCAGCAGAGGGACTAGCGGGAGCCGGGGGGGTGAGCAGTTCTTC
CDR3 protein: CASRGTSGSRGGEQFF

D gene: -
J gene: TRBJ1-5
V gene: TRBV28
clone size: -
CDR3 length: 14
CDR3 DNA: TGTGCCAGCACCGCCCCCGCATTTGCGCAGCCCCAGCATTTT
CDR3 protein: CASTAPAFAQPQHF

D gene: -
J gene: TRBJ1-3
V gene: TRBV29-1
clone size: -
CDR3 length: 14
CDR3 DNA: TGCAGCGTTGTTGGAGGATCTGCAGGAAACACCATATATTTT
CDR3 protein: CSVVGGSAGNTIYF

D gene: -
J gene: TRBJ1-3
V gene: TRBV18
clone size: -
CDR3 length: 16
CDR3 DNA: TGTGCCAGCTCACCCGCGGGACGGACCTCTGGAAACACCATATATTTT
CDR3 protein: CASSPAGRTSGNTIYF

D gene: -
J gene: TRBJ1-1
V gene: TRBV28
clone size: -
CDR3 length: 13
CDR3 DNA: TGTGCCAGCAGACCTTTTCGGGCCACAGGAGCTTTCTTT
CDR3 protein: CASRPFRATGAFF

D gene: -
J gene: TRBJ2-5
V gene: TRBV11-2
clone size: -
CDR3 length: 12
CDR3 DNA: TGTGCCAGCTTGGGGGCCGGGGAGACCCAGTACTTC
CDR3 protein: CASLGAGETQYF

D gene: TRBD1
J gene: TRBJ2-7
V gene: TRBV2
clone size: -
CDR3 length: 13
CDR3 DNA: TGTGCCAGGGGTACAGGGGGTTCTTACGAGCAGTACTTC
CDR3 protein: CARGTGGSYEQYF

D gene: TRBD2
J gene: TRBJ2-7
V gene: TRBV7-8
clone size: -
CDR3 length: 15
CDR3 DNA: TGTGCCAGCAGCCCCTCTAGCGGGCTGACCTACGAGCAGTACTTC
CDR3 protein: CASSPSSGLTYEQYF

D gene: -
J gene: TRBJ2-3
V gene: TRBV28
clone size: -
CDR3 length: 12
CDR3 DNA: TGTGCCAGCACCCGTGCGGGAGATACGCAGTATTTT
CDR3 protein: CASTRAGDTQYF

D gene: -
J gene: TRBJ1-1
V gene: TRBV30
clone size: -
CDR3 length: 13
CDR3 DNA: TGTGCCTGGGGGCAGGGTAGATTCACTGAAGCTTTCTTT
CDR3 protein: CAWGQGRFTEAFF

D gene: TRBD1
J gene: TRBJ1-1
V gene: TRBV19
clone size: -
CDR3 length: 15
CDR3 DNA: TGTGCCAGTAGTGCGGACAGGGAGGTGAACACTGAAGCTTTCTTT
CDR3 protein: CASSADREVNTEAFF

D gene: TRBD1
J gene: TRBJ2-7
V gene: TRBV5-1
clone size: once
CDR3 length: 14
CDR3 DNA: TGCGCCAGCAGACCCACAGGGGGAAGCGGGGAGCAGTACTTC
CDR3 protein: CASRPTGGSGEQYF

D gene: -
J gene: TRBJ2-2
V gene: TRBV5-1
clone size: -
CDR3 length: 12
CDR3 DNA: TGCGCCAGCAGCCGTGACGGCGGGGAGCTGTTTTTT
CDR3 protein: CASSRDGGELFF

D gene: TRBD1
J gene: TRBJ2-7
V gene: TRBV18
clone size: -
CDR3 length: 13
CDR3 DNA: TGTGCCAGCTCGCGGACAGGGTTTTACGAGCAGTACTTC
CDR3 protein: CASSRTGFYEQYF

D gene: -
J gene: TRBJ2-7
V gene: TRBV28
clone size: once
CDR3 length: 14
CDR3 DNA: TGTGCCAGCAGTTCTGGGACTGAATCCTACGAGCAGTACTTC
CDR3 protein: CASSSGTESYEQYF

D gene: -
J gene: TRBJ1-3
V gene: TRBV6-5
clone size: -
CDR3 length: 15
CDR3 DNA: TGTGCCAGCGGGCAACGACAGGACTCTGGAAACACCATATATTTT
CDR3 protein: CASGQRQDSGNTIYF

D gene: -
J gene: TRBJ1-1
V gene: TRBV7-9
clone size: -
CDR3 length: 14
CDR3 DNA: TGTGCCAGCAGCTTAGGACCCCAGAACACTGAAGCTTTCTTT
CDR3 protein: CASSLGPQNTEAFF

D gene: -
J gene: TRBJ1-2
V gene: TRBV6-5
clone size: once
CDR3 length: 15
CDR3 DNA: TGTGCCAGCAGTCGCGAGAACCGGGGCCTTTATGGCTACACCTTC
CDR3 protein: CASSRENRGLYGYTF

D gene: TRBD1
J gene: TRBJ2-1
V gene: TRBV28
clone size: few
CDR3 length: 15
CDR3 DNA: TGTGCCAGCAGTTCACCGGGACAGGGGGCCAATGAGCAGTTCTTC
CDR3 protein: CASSSPGQGANEQFF

D gene: -
J gene: TRBJ2-3
V gene: TRBV28
clone size: -
CDR3 length: 14
CDR3 DNA: TGTGCCAGCAAGGAGCGGAGCAGCACAGATACGCAGTATTTT
CDR3 protein: CASKERSSTDTQYF

D gene: -
J gene: TRBJ2-1
V gene: TRBV6-6
clone size: -
CDR3 length: 14
CDR3 DNA: TGTGCCAGCAGTCGTCCGGCTGTGTACAATGAGCAGTTCTTC
CDR3 protein: CASSRPAVYNEQFF

D gene: TRBD2
J gene: TRBJ2-7
V gene: TRBV27
clone size: -
CDR3 length: 15
CDR3 DNA: TGTGCCAGCAGTTTAACCCGGGGACTAGGCTACGAGCAGTACTTC
CDR3 protein: CASSLTRGLGYEQYF

D gene: -
J gene: TRBJ2-1
V gene: TRBV13
clone size: -
CDR3 length: 16
CDR3 DNA: TGTGCCAGCAGCTTAAGGGCAGGGGCCTCCTACAATGAGCAGTTCTTC
CDR3 protein: CASSLRAGASYNEQFF

D gene: -
J gene: TRBJ1-5
V gene: TRBV5-8
clone size: -
CDR3 length: 13
CDR3 DNA: TGTGCCAGCAGCTTTGGCGAGGACCAGCCCCAGCATTTT
CDR3 protein: CASSFGEDQPQHF

D gene: TRBD1
J gene: TRBJ1-2
V gene: TRBV6-5
clone size: -
CDR3 length: 14
CDR3 DNA: TGTGCCAGCAGTTATTTACAGGGGGGCTATGGCTACACCTTC
CDR3 protein: CASSYLQGGYGYTF

D gene: -
J gene: TRBJ2-7
V gene: TRBV10-3
clone size: -
CDR3 length: 14
CDR3 DNA: TGTGCCATCAGTGCCTCGCGGGGCCACTACGAGCAGTACTTC
CDR3 protein: CAISASRGHYEQYF

D gene: -
J gene: TRBJ1-1
V gene: TRBV6-1
clone size: once
CDR3 length: 14
CDR3 DNA: TGTGCCAGCAGTGAAGGACAGGAGTGGGCTGAAGCTTTCTTT
CDR3 protein: CASSEGQEWAEAFF

D gene: TRBD1
J gene: TRBJ1-2
V gene: TRBV28
clone size: -
CDR3 length: 15
CDR3 DNA: TGTGCCAGCAGTTCGGGACAGGGGGCCCCCTATGGCTACACCTTC
CDR3 protein: CASSSGQGAPYGYTF

D gene: -
J gene: TRBJ2-7
V gene: TRBV7-8
clone size: -
CDR3 length: 18
CDR3 DNA: TGTGCCAGCAGCTTACGGGGTGTTAGGGACTCATCTAAGTACGAGCAGTACTTC
CDR3 protein: CASSLRGVRDSSKYEQYF

D gene: TRBD1
J gene: TRBJ2-1
V gene: TRBV10-2
clone size: -
CDR3 length: 16
CDR3 DNA: TGCGCCAGCAGTAATCGGGACAGGGGGTTTTTCCATGAGCAGTTCTTC
CDR3 protein: CASSNRDRGFFHEQFF

D gene: -
J gene: TRBJ2-5
V gene: TRBV30
clone size: -
CDR3 length: 12
CDR3 DNA: TGTGCCTGGAGACCGGCCCAAGAGACCCAGTACTTC
CDR3 protein: CAWRPAQETQYF

D gene: TRBD2
J gene: TRBJ2-7
V gene: TRBV12-5
clone size: -
CDR3 length: 17
CDR3 DNA: TGTGCTAGTGCTCTGGCCCTAGCGGAAACCTCCTCCTACGAGCAGTACTTC
CDR3 protein: CASALALAETSSYEQYF

D gene: TRBD1
J gene: TRBJ2-2
V gene: TRBV11-2
clone size: -
CDR3 length: 14
CDR3 DNA: TGTGCCAGCAGCTTAGTCAGGGGGCCCGGGGAGCTGTTTTTT
CDR3 protein: CASSLVRGPGELFF

D gene: -
J gene: TRBJ2-2
V gene: TRBV7-9
clone size: -
CDR3 length: 13
CDR3 DNA: TGTGCCAGCAGCCAAAGTAACACCGGGGAGCTGTTTTTT
CDR3 protein: CASSQSNTGELFF

D gene: -
J gene: TRBJ2-7
V gene: TRBV5-4
clone size: few
CDR3 length: 12
CDR3 DNA: TGTGCCAGCAGCTTCCCAAGGGACGAGCAGTACTTC
CDR3 protein: CASSFPRDEQYF